These 26 T cell receptor beta chains were sequenced from one sample in a study of blood T cell repertoires in COVID-19. Profiled with immunoSEQ multiplex PCR; TCRdb holds only in-frame clones, not every one. The sample contains under 500,000 clones, about 89% of which appear only once. The sample comprised peripheral blood. These receptor sequences come from a woman aged 25 to 39 with acute or convalescent COVID-19.

The genes are TRBV27 and TRBJ2-3; the D is unclear. V was cut by 9 bases and J by 0 bases, with 10 bases left in between. Germline-derived CDR1 and CDR2 are MNHEY and SMNVEV (reference sequence). The CDR3 totals 13 residues. The DNA for the CDR3 is TGTGCCAGAGAGACAAGTAGCACAGATACGCAGTATTTT. It translates to CARETSSTDTQYF.

The chain joins TRBV25-1 to TRBJ2-7, with D tentatively TRBD1 (5 bases). Germline CDR1 is MGHDK and CDR2 is SYGVNS. V gave up 4 bases and J gave up 6 bases, with 19 bases separating them. The CDR3 consists of 15 residues. The CDR3 nucleotides read TGTGCCAGCAGTGGCAGGGTGAACCGGTTGGGCGAGCAGTACTTC. Translating gives CASSGRVNRLGEQYF.

The genes are TRBV5-6 and TRBJ2-1, with TRBD1 matching 8 bases. The CDR3 contains 14 residues. After removal of 2 bases from V and 10 bases from J, the junction contained 8 bases not matched to a gene. CDR1 is SGHDT, CDR2 YYEEEE, per germline. CDR3 amino acids: CASSLMDRVGEQFF. Here the CDR3 DNA reads TGTGCCAGCAGCTTAATGGACAGGGTAGGAGAGCAGTTCTTC. The full variable domain, rest sourced from reference TRBV5-6 and TRBJ2-1, is DAGVTQSPTHLIKTRGQQVTLRCSPKSGHDTVSWYQQALGQGPQFIFQYYEEEERQRGNFPDRFSGHQFPNYSSELNVNALLLGDSALYLCASSLMDRVGEQFFGPGTRLTVL.

This clone was picked up one time. The genes are TRBV11-2 and TRBJ1-1, with 9 bases aligning to TRBD1. The CDR3 length is 15 residues. CDR1 is SGHAT, CDR2 FQNNGV, per germline. V trimming: 6 bases; J trimming: 0 bases; junction bases outside the gene matches: 5. DNA for the CDR3: TGTGCCAGCAGACGGACAGGGGATATGAACACTGAAGCTTTCTTT. This encodes CASRRTGDMNTEAFF.

The chain carries TRBV4-1 and TRBJ1-4; no clear D gene. CDR3 size: 13 residues. V dropped 1 base and J dropped 7 bases, with 7 bases sitting between them. CDR1 MGHRA and CDR2 YSYEKL come from the germline V gene. The CDR3 coding sequence is TGCGCCAGCAGCCAAGGGAGCATTGAAAAACTGTTTTTT. It yields the protein CASSQGSIEKLFF.

Here the CDR3 DNA reads TGCGCCAGCTCGGGACAGGAACAGCAGCCCCAGCATTTT. This sequence encodes CASSGQEQQPQHF. J is TRBJ1-5 and V is TRBV10-2; 8 bases are shared with TRBD1. This CDR3 contains 13 residues. V lost 8 bases and J lost 7; bases outside the gene matches: 7. CDR1 is WSHSY and CDR2 is SAAADI in the germline V gene.

This clone is a singleton in its sample. The rearrangement uses TRBV7-8 and TRBJ1-5; tentative D call: TRBD1 (6 bases). Trimming shortened V by 3 bases and J by 7 bases, and 13 bases separated the two germline ends. The germline CDR1 and CDR2 sequences are SGHVS and FQNEAQ. The CDR3 covers 14 residues. The CDR3 DNA reads TGTGCCAGCAGCTTGAATCAGGGGATGCAGCCCCAGCATTTT. The encoded protein is CASSLNQGMQPQHF.

The V gene is TRBV3-1 (or the pseudogene TRBV3-2), the J gene TRBJ2-1, with 9 bases matching TRBD2. The CDR3 has 17 residues. V was pared by 1 base and J by 5 bases, with 9 bases of the junction left unmatched. From germline, CDR1 is LGHDT and CDR2 YNNKEL (reference sequence). CDR3 nucleotides: TGTGCCAGCAGCCAAGTGTATGGGACTAGCAGGGACAATGAGCAGTTCTTC. Translated, it gives CASSQVYGTSRDNEQFF.

The rearrangement joins TRBV10-3 to TRBJ2-5; 7 bases agree with TRBD1. The CDR3 contains 16 residues. Trimming cost V 2 bases and J 2 bases; bases outside gene matches: 8. Germline V CDR1 and CDR2: ENHRY, SYGVKD. The DNA of the CDR3 is TGTGCCATCAGTGAGATCGGGACAGATGTACAAGAGACCCAGTACTTC. Translated: CAISEIGTDVQETQYF.

The chain combines TRBV20-1 with TRBJ1-1, with D unclear. The CDR3 totals 14 residues. V was pared by 3 bases and J by 1 base, with 12 bases between. Looked up from germline, CDR1 is DFQATT and CDR2 is SNEGSKA (reference sequence). CDR3 sequence: CSASAGGRNTEAFF. CDR3 sequence (DNA): TGCAGTGCTAGTGCCGGTGGGAGGAACACTGAAGCTTTCTTT.

The genes are TRBV5-1 and TRBJ2-3, with D possibly being TRBD2 (6 bases). From germline, CDR1 is SGHRS and CDR2 YFSETQ. Trimming cost V 4 bases and J 6 bases, with 15 bases left between them. This CDR3 has 14 residues. Here the CDR3 reads CASSAGTEGDTQYF. CDR3 DNA: TGCGCCAGCAGCGCCGGGACTGAGGGGGATACGCAGTATTTT.

The chain carries TRBV30 and TRBJ1-1, with D possibly TRBD1 on 6 matching bases. The V gene's germline CDR1 is GTSNPN and CDR2 SVGIG (reference sequence). With 8 bases removed from V and 0 bases from J, the gap between germline ends came to 16 bases. This CDR3 is built from 14 residues. The DNA for the CDR3 is TGTGCCGGTAACTACAGGGCGGTGAACACTGAAGCTTTCTTT. Its protein is CAGNYRAVNTEAFF.

The V call is TRBV4-1, the J call TRBJ2-1; 11 bases are a match to TRBD2. V lost 4 bases and J lost 4; bases outside the gene matches: 6. The CDR3 length is 16 residues. CDR1 MGHRA and CDR2 YSYEKL come from the germline V gene. In nucleotides, the CDR3 is TGCGCCAGCAGCCCCACGGGACTAGCGGATTACAATGAGCAGTTCTTC. Its protein is CASSPTGLADYNEQFF.

V and J are TRBV5-1 and TRBJ1-1; D gene ambiguous. Trimming shortened V by 4 bases and J by 3 bases, and 13 bases separated the two germline ends. Germline CDR1 SGHRS, CDR2 YFSETQ. This CDR3 contains 14 residues. The CDR3 protein is CASSAGPSYTEAFF. The CDR3 DNA is TGCGCCAGCAGCGCGGGCCCTTCTTACACTGAAGCTTTCTTT.

This chain uses TRBV18 with TRBJ2-7, with TRBD1 identical over 11 bases. Germline trimming cut 3 bases from V and 3 bases from J; bases unmatched to any gene: 4. The CDR3 totals 15 residues. Germline CDR1 and CDR2: KGHSH and LQKENI. For the CDR3, the DNA is TGTGCCAGCTCACCCGGACAGGGGGCCGGCTACGAGCAGTACTTC. Encoded protein: CASSPGQGAGYEQYF.

The CDR3 sequence is CASNIWAGYGYTF. The CDR3 DNA follows: TGTGCCAGTAATATTTGGGCAGGATATGGCTACACCTTC. The genes are TRBV19 and TRBJ1-2; no clear D gene. The CDR3 covers 13 residues. V lost 7 bases to trimming and J lost 5 bases, with 14 bases between them. In germline, CDR1 is LNHDA, CDR2 SQIVND (reference sequence).

The rearrangement uses TRBV28 and TRBJ1-2; D perhaps matches TRBD1 (5 bases). Germline CDR1 reads MDHEN; CDR2 reads SYDVKM. With 9 bases removed from V and 10 bases from J, the gap between germline ends came to 24 bases. The CDR3 extends over 14 amino acids. The CDR3 is CASYQTSRVLTYTF. For the CDR3, the DNA is TGTGCCAGTTATCAGACATCCAGGGTTTTGACCTACACCTTC.

This clone was observed once. The chain has TRBV19 and TRBJ2-2; D is possibly TRBD1 (7 bases). Trimming cost V 5 bases and J 6 bases, with 22 bases left between them. Germline lookup yields CDR1 LNHDA and CDR2 SQIVND (reference sequence). This CDR3 is built from 17 residues. The CDR3 nucleotides are TGTGCCAGTAGTCAGGGGGGAGTCCTCAAAATAGCCGGGGAGCTGTTTTTT. Translating gives CASSQGGVLKIAGELFF.

This chain connects TRBV6-1 to TRBJ2-5, with 12 bases fitting TRBD2. This CDR3 region has 16 residues. With V trimmed by 4 bases and J by 2 bases, 5 bases remained unmatched. Germline V gene lookup returns CDR1 MNHNS and CDR2 SASEGT. In nucleotides, the CDR3 is TGTGCCAGCAGTGTACCGGGACTAGCGGGTCAAGAGACCCAGTACTTC. Translation gives CASSVPGLAGQETQYF.

J is TRBJ2-5 and V is TRBV21-1; the table's D call of TRBD2 was not tested on the DNA. TRBV21-1 is reported as a pseudogene. The CDR3 spans 15 residues. CDR3 bases: TGTGCCAGCAGCAAGAGCGGGGGGGCAGAAGAGACCCAGTACTTC. As protein: CASSKSGGAEETQYF.

The chain joins TRBV3-1 (or the pseudogene TRBV3-2) to TRBJ2-3; D might be TRBD2 (6 bases). With 2 bases removed from V and 3 bases from J, the gap between germline ends came to 9 bases. The germline V gene encodes CDR1 LGHDT and CDR2 YNNKEL (reference sequence). The CDR3 contains 14 residues. CDR3 amino acids: CASSQRGGTDTQYF. The CDR3 nucleotides read TGTGCCAGCAGCCAAAGGGGAGGAACAGATACGCAGTATTTT.

V is TRBV4-2 and J is TRBJ2-3, with 7 nucleotides matching TRBD2. The V gene's germline CDR1 is LGHNA and CDR2 YNFKEQ. The ends lost 6 bases at V and 3 bases at J; junction bases unmatched: 9. This CDR3 region has 15 residues. This chain's CDR3 is CASRVGAGETDTQYF. CDR3 sequence (DNA): TGTGCCAGCAGGGTCGGGGCGGGGGAGACAGATACGCAGTATTTT.

The chain links TRBV15 to TRBJ2-2, with D uncertain. The germline V gene has CDR1 LNHNV and CDR2 YYDKDF (reference sequence). Trimming shortened V by 1 base and J by 5 bases, and 8 bases separated the two germline ends. The CDR3 is made up of 14 amino acids. The CDR3 sequence is CATSRVADTGELFF. The CDR3 bases are TGTGCCACCAGCAGAGTTGCAGATACCGGGGAGCTGTTTTTT.

The gene calls are TRBV2 and TRBJ1-6; the match to TRBD1 covers 9 bases. V gave up 0 bases and J gave up 10 bases; unmatched junction bases: 7. This CDR3 region has 16 residues. Germline-derived CDR1 and CDR2 are SNHLY and FYNNEI. CDR3 DNA sequence: TGTGCCAGCAGTGAAGCGCTTGGGACAGGGAACTCACCCCTCCACTTT. Protein sequence: CASSEALGTGNSPLHF.

The chain has TRBV6-5 and TRBJ1-2, with D uncertain. The V end lost 4 bases, the J end lost 8 bases, and 14 bases lay between the germline ends. There are 13 residues in the CDR3. Germline V gives CDR1 MNHEY, CDR2 SVGAGI. CDR3 in amino acids: CASSSSVREGYTF. CDR3 DNA: TGTGCCAGCAGTTCCTCTGTTCGGGAAGGCTACACCTTC.

This clone occurred once. The chain carries TRBV5-6 and TRBJ2-7, with D maybe TRBD2 (5 bases). V was pared by 4 bases and J by 2 bases, with 10 bases between. Germline V gives CDR1 SGHDT, CDR2 YYEEEE. This CDR3 is built from 13 residues. The CDR3 is CASSGRVAYEQYF. The CDR3, as DNA: TGTGCCAGCAGCGGGCGGGTTGCCTACGAGCAGTACTTC.